This TCR beta chain was sequenced during a study of PD-L1 blockade in urothelial cancer listed by TCRdb under 2017. As for the study more broadly: Therapy was started at some point between 2013 and 2015 for all patients, and atezolizumab 1,200 mg was administered intravenously every 3 weeks. Somatic, immune and clinical correlates of response to PD-L1 blockade with atezolizumab in urothelial cancer were the focus of an exploratory multi-omic analysis. About nine tenths of the roughly 29 patients were identified as males with urothelial cancer of bladder origin, and a prior smoking history was reported by 18 of 29 patients. Blood samples were analyzed 3 weeks after the start of treatment (second dose) and 6 weeks after the start of treatment. Durable clinical benefit was defined as progression-free survival longer than 6 months, and TCR features were also tested against progression-free and overall survival. Roughly 10 patients reached durable clinical benefit, while roughly 22 patients did not. In the same patients who had TCR sequencing, pretreatment tumors also underwent whole exome sequencing and RNA sequencing. Pretreatment tumor samples, along with matched peripheral blood serially collected before and after atezolizumab treatment, were subjected to TCR sequencing. Patients had an ECOG performance status of 0 or 1 and had received between 0 and 3 prior chemotherapy regimens. Pretreatment blood TCR-seq was available for about 30 patients, at least one posttreatment blood collection was obtained for about 25 patients, and tumor TCR-seq was available for about 25 patients. Blood samples yielded a median of around 130,000 T cells and around 80,000 unique TCRs, with median clonality 0.080. The paper's findings and limits, for the study overall: At 3 weeks after the start of treatment, tumor-associated TCR clones in peripheral blood had expanded more in patients with durable benefit (n of about 20, p = 0.022). Because of the small sample size (n ≈ 29) and the many exploratory analyses performed, the results are intended to be regarded as hypothesis-generating. Improved progression-free and overall survival was associated with having pretreatment peripheral blood TCR clonality below the median.

To estimate absolute template abundance from read counts, synthetic TCR analog templates were spiked into each PCR. Using the immunoSEQ assay, TCRbeta CDR3 regions were amplified from genomic DNA with bias-controlled V and J gene primers. Sequencing of rearranged TCRbeta segments was performed at approximately 20X coverage. The authors' analysis ran thus. Clustering was used to correct sequencing errors, and CDR3s were annotated against IMGT so that V, D and J genes could be assigned. Downstream analyses used only productive TCRbeta rearrangements and left out out-of-frame or stop-codon sequences. Clonality was computed as one minus Shannon entropy normalized by the log of the number of unique productive sequences. Fisher's exact test with Benjamini-Hochberg correction, at a threshold of adjusted p below 0.01, was used to find clones that differed between time points or between blood and tumor. What TCRdb holds here is the immuneACCESS table cut down to in-frame rearrangements. Part of the clones is not present; checked against another copy, under half of the missing clones reflect an unresolved V gene, and the others are unexplained. The V and J calls and clone size were taken over from that table, and D and trimming were inferred from the DNA. The sample includes 70,000 to 100,000 clones, with roughly 84% observed a single time. 2% to 2.5% of the sample comes from the top ten.

About this clone: Its antigen is not yet known. No much larger clone is present one base from it, and per-base qualities are unavailable. This sample also contains other DNA sequences that code for the same CDR3.

The time point label of this sample denotes: pretreatment peripheral blood. A total of 25 to 30 patients with locally advanced or metastatic urothelial carcinoma, treated at Memorial Sloan Kettering on a trial protocol, made up the cohort. Peripheral blood mononuclear cells were collected pretreatment and during treatment, at between 1 and 8 total time points per patient. The Qiagen DNeasy Blood extraction kit was used to purify genomic DNA from total PBMCs and tumor samples. PBMCs were collected pretreatment and during treatment, and were isolated and stored as previously described. The CDR3 covers 13 residues, taking in both the cysteine and the phenylalanine. Left in the record is the CDR3 DNA by itself, 39 bases read in frame from the first base. Taken from the germline V gene, the CDR1 and CDR2 loops are SGHAT and FQNNGV. V is reduced by 3 bases and J by 1 base, leaving a spacing of 6 bases between them.

The chain was built from TRBV11-2 and TRBJ1-1, with no reliable assignment of the D segment. The clonotype comes from a man in his sixties with urothelial cancer. Here the sequenced sample was PBMCs, taken around atezolizumab (anti-PD-L1) treatment. This receptor has the CDR3 CASSFRGNTEAFF. The nucleotide sequence reads TGTGCCAGCAGCTTCCGGGGGAACACTGAAGCTTTCTTT. The full variable domain, completed from the reference TRBV11-2 and TRBJ1-1 proteins outside the CDR3, reads EAGVAQSPRYKIIEKRQSVAFWCNPISGHATLYWYQQILGQGPKLLIQFQNNGVVDDSQLPKDRFSAERLKGVDSTLKIQPAKLEDSAVYLCASSFRGNTEAFFGQGTRLTVV.